This TCR beta chain was captured by sequencing in a study of blood T cell repertoires in COVID-19. The protocol was immunoSEQ multiplex PCR, while the TCRdb copy is restricted to in-frame clones and leaves out a portion. Of some 300,000 clones listed, around 90% are singletons. CDR1 and CDR2 (germline): MNHEY, SVGAGI. Trimming pared 7 bases from V and 4 bases from J, leaving 19 bases between. This CDR3 region has 15 residues. Input material: peripheral blood. This chain joins TRBV6-5 and TRBJ1-1; perhaps TRBD1 as D (6 bases). The sequence was collected from a woman aged 45-59 years with COVID-19, enrolled during active disease. The CDR3 is CASNEHRAWVTEAFF. As DNA, the CDR3 is TGTGCCAGCAACGAACACAGGGCTTGGGTCACTGAAGCTTTCTTT.